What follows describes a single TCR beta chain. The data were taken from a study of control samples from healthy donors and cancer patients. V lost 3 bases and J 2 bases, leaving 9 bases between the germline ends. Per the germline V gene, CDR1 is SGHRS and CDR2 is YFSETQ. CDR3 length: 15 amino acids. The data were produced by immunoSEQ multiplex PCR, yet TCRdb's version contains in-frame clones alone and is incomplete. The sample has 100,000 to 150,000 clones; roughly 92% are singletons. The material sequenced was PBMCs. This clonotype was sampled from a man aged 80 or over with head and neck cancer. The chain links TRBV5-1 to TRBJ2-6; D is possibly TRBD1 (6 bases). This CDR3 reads CASSSGAAGANVLTF. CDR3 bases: TGCGCCAGCAGCTCAGGGGCTGCTGGGGCCAACGTCCTGACTTTC.